The 25 T cell receptor beta chains listed next were all sequenced from one sample in a study of PD-1 blockade in classical Hodgkin lymphoma. Time point defined: cycle 4 day 1 (C4D1), after about 6 weeks of nivolumab. Each patient relapsed following autologous stem cell transplantation, and prior brentuximab vedotin exposure differed. Some clones are missing from TCRdb's copy, which holds only in-frame ones; the method was immunoSEQ multiplex PCR. The data show some 52,000 clones, around nine tenths seen once. The input for sequencing was peripheral blood mononuclear cells (PBMCs), taken before the fourth cycle of nivolumab. The receptor set was obtained from a human donor with classical Hodgkin lymphoma.

This clone showed up just a few times. V is TRBV5-1 and J is TRBJ2-7; 8 bases agree with TRBD2. Losses at the gene ends were 0 bases for V and 6 bases for J; bases not matched to a gene: 11. The CDR3 is made up of 16 amino acids. Looked up from germline, CDR1 is SGHRS and CDR2 is YFSETQ. CDR3 DNA sequence: TGCGCCAGCAGCTTGGCGGGGGGGCCCAACGGGGGCGAGCAGTACTTC. Protein sequence: CASSLAGGPNGGEQYF.

This chain uses TRBV5-6 with TRBJ2-7; 10 positions agree with TRBD1. CDR1 and CDR2 (germline): SGHDT, YYEEEE. CDR3 length: 15 residues. Unmatched junction bases numbered 9, after V lost 5 bases and J lost 4 bases. CDR3 region: CASSFTGTGVYEQYF. In nucleotides, the CDR3 is TGTGCCAGCAGTTTTACCGGGACAGGGGTGTACGAGCAGTACTTC.

The chain carries TRBV6-5 and TRBJ2-2; 8 bases are shared with TRBD1. Germline V gene lookup returns CDR1 MNHEY and CDR2 SVGAGI. The CDR3 contains 14 residues. Trimming removed 2 bases from V and 6 bases from J; junction bases left unmatched: 2. CDR3 nucleotides: TGTGCCAGCAGTTACCGGACAGGGTCCGGGGAGCTGTTTTTT. Its protein product is CASSYRTGSGELFF.

The chain couples TRBV6-1 to TRBJ2-7; a possible D gene is TRBD1 (6 bases). Germline V gene data show CDR1 as MNHNS and CDR2 as SASEGT. CDR3 size: 14 residues. V lost 3 bases, J lost 6 bases, and 15 bases lay in between. CDR3 residues: CASSDVGANGEQYF. In DNA form, the CDR3 reads TGTGCCAGCAGTGATGTGGGGGCGAATGGCGAGCAGTACTTC.

This chain links TRBV9 with TRBJ1-3; D is perhaps TRBD1 (5 bases). The CDR3 length is 17 residues. Trimming stripped 0 bases from V and 0 bases from J, with 13 bases between. CDR1 is SGDLS and CDR2 is YYNGEE in the germline V gene. CDR3 nucleotides: TGTGCCAGCAGCGTAGCTGGGGCCAGGTTCTCTGGAAACACCATATATTTT. Protein product: CASSVAGARFSGNTIYF.

This clone was recorded a few times. The chain uses TRBV6-4 and TRBJ2-7; TRBD1 matches at 12 bases. The CDR3 length is 14 residues. V gave up 3 bases and J gave up 5 bases; unmatched junction bases: 2. Germline CDR1 MRHNA, CDR2 SNTAGT. CDR3 DNA: TGTGCCAGCAGTGAGGGGACAGGGGGCGACGAGCAGTACTTC. Translating it yields CASSEGTGGDEQYF.

This chain joins TRBV7-9 and TRBJ2-3; D unclear. The CDR3 is 15 amino acids. The V end was cut by 7 bases, the J end by 0 bases, with 14 bases between. Germline V gene sequence: CDR1 SEHNR, CDR2 FQNEAQ (reference sequence). CDR3 loop: CASIPWRLSTDTQYF. DNA of the CDR3: TGTGCCAGCATCCCCTGGCGTCTTAGCACAGATACGCAGTATTTT.

The chain couples TRBV6-5 to TRBJ2-2; D is possibly TRBD1 or TRBD2 (5 bases each). V lost 5 bases and J 7 bases, leaving 14 bases between the germline ends. This CDR3 comprises 14 residues. The germline V gene encodes CDR1 MNHEY and CDR2 SVGAGI. This CDR3 reads CASSRRGVVGELFF. The CDR3 nucleotides are TGTGCCAGCAGTCGGAGAGGGGTTGTCGGGGAGCTGTTTTTT.

The chain uses TRBV9 and TRBJ1-6; D uncertain. V dropped 3 bases and J dropped 5 bases, with 9 bases sitting between them. In germline, CDR1 is SGDLS, CDR2 YYNGEE. The CDR3 has 14 amino acids. CDR3 residues: CASSAGPNNSPLHF. Here the CDR3 DNA reads TGTGCCAGCAGCGCCGGACCGAATAATTCACCCCTCCACTTT.

This chain connects TRBV5-1 to TRBJ2-2; D is perhaps TRBD1 (6 bases). The CDR3 extends over 17 amino acids. Germline V lookup: CDR1 SGHRS, CDR2 YFSETQ. The V and J ends lost 5 bases and 0 bases respectively, with 17 bases between them. The CDR3 bases are TGCGCCAGCAGTCGCGTCCTAGGGGGATCGAACACCGGGGAGCTGTTTTTT. It translates to CASSRVLGGSNTGELFF.

The chain links TRBV11-1 to TRBJ2-7; possible D gene TRBD1, 5 bases. CDR1 SGHAT and CDR2 FQDESV come from the germline V gene (reference sequence). Trimming took 5 bases from V and 0 from J, leaving 17 bases between them. The CDR3 runs to 16 residues. For the CDR3, the DNA is TGTGCCAGCAGCGCCATTGGGATGGGGCACTCCTACGAGCAGTACTTC. This codes for CASSAIGMGHSYEQYF.

The rearrangement joins TRBV5-4 to TRBJ1-2; D gene ambiguous. Germline-derived CDR1 and CDR2 are SGHNT and YYREEE (reference sequence). This CDR3 comprises 14 residues. V lost 3 bases to trimming and J lost 5 bases, with 14 bases between them. CDR3 nucleotides: TGTGCCAGCAGCTCACGGTCTCTAGGGTATGGCTACACCTTC. Its translation: CASSSRSLGYGYTF.

The chain is built from TRBV5-1 and TRBJ2-6; 8 bases line up with TRBD2. Germline CDR1 SGHRS, CDR2 YFSETQ. There are 18 residues in the CDR3. V lost 0 bases, J lost 4 bases, and 9 bases stayed unmatched. CDR3 sequence: CASSLGFSGRGGANVLTF. DNA of the CDR3: TGCGCCAGCAGCTTGGGGTTCAGCGGGAGAGGAGGGGCCAACGTCCTGACTTTC.

V and J are TRBV18 and TRBJ2-7; 10 bases fit TRBD2. Unmatched junction bases numbered 11, after V lost 6 bases and J lost 6 bases. The CDR3 is made up of 15 amino acids. CDR1 is KGHSH, CDR2 LQKENI, per germline. CDR3: CASSLAGVAGREQYF. The DNA for the CDR3 is TGTGCCAGCTCGCTAGCGGGGGTGGCTGGTCGCGAGCAGTACTTC.

The chain recombines TRBV19 with TRBJ2-3; D tentatively fits TRBD1 or TRBD2 (5 bases each). V was clipped by 3 bases and J by 3 bases, with 10 bases between them. Germline lookup yields CDR1 LNHDA and CDR2 SQIVND (reference sequence). CDR3 size: 14 residues. Here the CDR3 DNA reads TGTGCCAGTAGTATTATGGGACCTACAGATACGCAGTATTTT. Translation: CASSIMGPTDTQYF. Looking up the rest from reference TRBV19 and TRBJ2-3 gives the full variable domain: DGGITQSPKYLFRKEGQNVTLSCEQNLNHDAMYWYRQDPGQGLRLIYYSQIVNDFQKGDIAEGYSVSREKKESFPLTVTSAQKNPTAFYLCASSIMGPTDTQYFGPGTRLTVL.

The genes are TRBV6-5 and TRBJ1-2; 9 nucleotides match TRBD1. V trimming: 6 bases; J trimming: 7 bases; junction bases outside the gene matches: 6. CDR1 and CDR2 (germline): MNHEY, SVGAGI. This CDR3 is 13 amino acids long. CDR3: CASSPGQGIGYTF. CDR3 nucleotides: TGTGCCAGCAGCCCGGGACAGGGAATTGGCTACACCTTC.

J is TRBJ2-3 and V is TRBV28; 8 nucleotides align to TRBD1. V trimming: 3 bases; J trimming: 3 bases; junction bases outside the gene matches: 5. Germline V gene sequence: CDR1 MDHEN, CDR2 SYDVKM. The CDR3 has 15 amino acids. The CDR3 nucleotides read TGTGCCAGCAGTTTCGCGCAGGGGGCTACAGATACGCAGTATTTT. It is translated as CASSFAQGATDTQYF.

This rearrangement joins TRBV7-3 to TRBJ2-7; D call uncertain. Germline CDR1 SGHTA, CDR2 FQGTGA. The V and J ends lost 5 bases and 2 bases respectively, with 10 bases between them. This CDR3 contains 13 residues. This chain's CDR3 is CASSLGGTYEQYF. The CDR3 DNA follows: TGTGCCAGCAGCCTTGGTGGTACCTACGAGCAGTACTTC.

The chain is built from TRBV27 and TRBJ2-7; D gene unclear. Trimming took 4 bases from V and 2 from J, leaving 18 bases between them. The CDR3 is 16 residues long. Germline CDR1 reads MNHEY; CDR2 reads SMNVEV (reference sequence). CDR3 nucleotides: TGTGCCAGCAGTTCGTCCCCGTCGGGCCCTACCTACGAGCAGTACTTC. Its protein product is CASSSSPSGPTYEQYF.

V is TRBV15 and J is TRBJ2-4, with a tentative D call TRBD1 (6 bases). Germline V gene lookup returns CDR1 LNHNV and CDR2 YYDKDF (reference sequence). V lost 2 bases and J 6 bases, leaving 14 bases between the germline ends. The CDR3 consists of 15 residues. CDR3 region: CATSRFGQPLNIQYF. The DNA for the CDR3 is TGTGCCACCAGCAGATTCGGACAGCCTCTAAACATTCAGTACTTC.

V usage is TRBV5-4 and J usage is TRBJ2-5; D is undetermined. Between the trimmed V and J ends, which lost 2 bases and 3 bases, there was a span of 5 bases. The CDR3 consists of 12 residues. Germline V gene sequence: CDR1 SGHNT, CDR2 YYREEE (reference sequence). The CDR3 protein is CASSFPKETQYF. The DNA of the CDR3 is TGTGCCAGCAGCTTTCCCAAAGAGACCCAGTACTTC.

CDR3 loop: CASSLGVNTGELFF. In DNA, the CDR3 is TGTGCCAGCAGCTTAGGGGTGAACACCGGGGAGCTGTTTTTT. J is TRBJ2-2 and V is TRBV11-2, with D hard to call. V dropped 1 base and J dropped 1 base, with 4 bases sitting between them. Germline V gives CDR1 SGHAT, CDR2 FQNNGV. The CDR3 loop spans 14 amino acids. Using reference TRBV11-2 and TRBJ2-2 for the parts outside the CDR3, the full variable domain is EAGVAQSPRYKIIEKRQSVAFWCNPISGHATLYWYQQILGQGPKLLIQFQNNGVVDDSQLPKDRFSAERLKGVDSTLKIQPAKLEDSAVYLCASSLGVNTGELFFGEGSRLTVL.

The V call is TRBV4-1, the J call TRBJ1-4; 11 nucleotides agree with TRBD1. V lost 0 bases, J lost 10 bases, and 7 bases stayed unmatched. Germline lookup yields CDR1 MGHRA and CDR2 YSYEKL. This CDR3 has 16 amino acids. The CDR3 protein is CASSQDGDRGRRKLFF. CDR3 DNA sequence: TGCGCCAGCAGCCAAGATGGGGACAGGGGGAGGCGAAAACTGTTTTTT.

The gene calls are TRBV23-1 and TRBJ1-2; 8 bases are a match to TRBD1. TRBV23-1 is known as an ORF, though its function is uncertain. Germline trimming cut 0 bases from V and 4 bases from J; bases unmatched to any gene: 10. This CDR3 is 17 amino acids long. The CDR3 sequence: CASSQSAQGAVAYGYTF. The CDR3 DNA sequence: TGCGCCAGCAGTCAATCCGCCCAGGGGGCGGTAGCCTATGGCTACACCTTC.

The V and J genes are TRBV25-1 and TRBJ1-6; TRBD1 matches 8 bases. Germline trimming cut 6 bases from V and 7 bases from J; bases unmatched to any gene: 5. From germline, CDR1 is MGHDK and CDR2 SYGVNS. CDR3 size: 14 residues. The CDR3 reads CASRAQGGNSPLHF. The CDR3 DNA follows: TGTGCCAGCAGGGCACAGGGGGGAAATTCACCCCTCCACTTT.